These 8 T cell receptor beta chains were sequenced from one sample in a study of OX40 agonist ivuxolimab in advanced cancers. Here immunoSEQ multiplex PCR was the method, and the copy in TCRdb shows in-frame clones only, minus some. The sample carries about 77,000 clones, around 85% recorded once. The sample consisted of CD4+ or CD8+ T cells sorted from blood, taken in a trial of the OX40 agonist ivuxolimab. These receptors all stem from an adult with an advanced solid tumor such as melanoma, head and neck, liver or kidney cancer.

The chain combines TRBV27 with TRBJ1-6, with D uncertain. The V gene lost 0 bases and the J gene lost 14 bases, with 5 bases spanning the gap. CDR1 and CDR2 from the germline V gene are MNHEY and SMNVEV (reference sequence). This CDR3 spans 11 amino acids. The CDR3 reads CASSLSVTLHF. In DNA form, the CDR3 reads TGTGCCAGCAGTTTATCGGTCACCCTCCACTTT.

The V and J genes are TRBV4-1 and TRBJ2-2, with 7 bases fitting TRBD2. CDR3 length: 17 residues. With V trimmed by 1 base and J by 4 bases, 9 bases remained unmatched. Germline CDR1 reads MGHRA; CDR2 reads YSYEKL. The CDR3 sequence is CASSQGGGPSITGELFF. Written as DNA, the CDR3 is TGCGCCAGCAGCCAAGGCGGGGGTCCCTCCATCACCGGGGAGCTGTTTTTT.

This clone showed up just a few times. CDR3 region: CASSRTGGYINQPQHF. The CDR3 DNA sequence: TGTGCCAGCAGCCGGACAGGGGGCTACATCAATCAGCCCCAGCATTTT. The chain couples TRBV13 to TRBJ1-5; 11 nucleotides agree with TRBD1. CDR1 and CDR2 from the germline V gene are PRHDT and FYEKMQ (reference sequence). The CDR3 contains 16 residues. V was clipped by 5 bases and J by 3 bases; unmatched bases: 6.

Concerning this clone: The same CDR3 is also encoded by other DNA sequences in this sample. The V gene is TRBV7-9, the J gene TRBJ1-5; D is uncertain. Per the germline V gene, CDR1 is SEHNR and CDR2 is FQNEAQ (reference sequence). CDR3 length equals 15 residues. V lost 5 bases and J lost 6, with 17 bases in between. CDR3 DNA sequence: TGTGCCAGCAGCCATGAGTTAGGCGAGGGTCAGCCCCAGCATTTT. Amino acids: CASSHELGEGQPQHF.

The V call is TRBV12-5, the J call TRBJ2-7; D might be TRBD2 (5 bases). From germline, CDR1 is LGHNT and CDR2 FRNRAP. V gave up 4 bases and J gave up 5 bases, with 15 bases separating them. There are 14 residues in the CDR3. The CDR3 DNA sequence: TGTGCTAGTGGTTCCGGAGACACTAGAGACGAGCAGTACTTC. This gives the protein CASGSGDTRDEQYF.

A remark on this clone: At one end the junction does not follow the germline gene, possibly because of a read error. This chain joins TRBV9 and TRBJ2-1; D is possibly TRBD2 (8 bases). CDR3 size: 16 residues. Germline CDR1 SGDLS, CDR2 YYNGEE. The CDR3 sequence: CAGSVGGGRSYNEQFF. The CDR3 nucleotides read TGTGCCGGCAGCGTAGGGGGCGGGAGGTCCTACAATGAGCAGTTCTTC.

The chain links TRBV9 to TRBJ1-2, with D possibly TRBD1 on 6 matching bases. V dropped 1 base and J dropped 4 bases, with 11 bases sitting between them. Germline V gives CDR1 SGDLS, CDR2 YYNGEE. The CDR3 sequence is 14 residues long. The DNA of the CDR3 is TGTGCCAGCAGCGTACTCGCAGGGGCCTATGGCTACACCTTC. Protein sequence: CASSVLAGAYGYTF.

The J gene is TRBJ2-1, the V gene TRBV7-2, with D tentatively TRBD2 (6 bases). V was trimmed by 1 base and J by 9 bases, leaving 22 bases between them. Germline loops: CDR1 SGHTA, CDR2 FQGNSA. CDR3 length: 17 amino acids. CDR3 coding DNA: TGTGCCAGCAGCTTAGGAGGGTGGGGCGGGAAACCTGGTGAGCAGTTCTTC. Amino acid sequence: CASSLGGWGGKPGEQFF. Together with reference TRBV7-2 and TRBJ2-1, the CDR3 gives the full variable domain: GAGVSQSPSNKVTEKGKDVELRCDPISGHTALYWYRQSLGQGLEFLIYFQGNSAPDKSGLPSDRFSAERTGGSVSTLTIQRTQQEDSAVYLCASSLGGWGGKPGEQFFGPGTRLTVL.